At least ten counts were recorded for the clone carrying this T cell receptor beta chain. This entry is derived from a study of T cell repertoires in cytomegalovirus infection. Study as a whole: Public TCR beta signatures provided an indication of both CMV infection and a matching HLA type.

MiXCR, applied by TCRdb to the reads, yields one record per CDR3 protein. The repertoire holds about 300,000 distinct CDR3 sequences, with around 9.6% as singletons. This clonotype originated in a human donor in good health (CMV status not recorded). Some clones in this sample may be carry-over from other donors' samples. Sample: PBMCs.

The chain's CDR3 is CASSYSPAGETGELFF. Written as DNA, the CDR3 is TGTGCCAGCAGTTACTCCCCTGCAGGGGAGACCGGGGAGCTGTTTTTT. The rearrangement links TRBV6-5 to TRBJ2-2, with D perhaps TRBD1 (6 bases). V lost 0 bases, J lost 5 bases, and 13 bases lay in between. This CDR3 has 16 amino acids. Germline CDR1 is MNHEY and CDR2 is SVGAGI.